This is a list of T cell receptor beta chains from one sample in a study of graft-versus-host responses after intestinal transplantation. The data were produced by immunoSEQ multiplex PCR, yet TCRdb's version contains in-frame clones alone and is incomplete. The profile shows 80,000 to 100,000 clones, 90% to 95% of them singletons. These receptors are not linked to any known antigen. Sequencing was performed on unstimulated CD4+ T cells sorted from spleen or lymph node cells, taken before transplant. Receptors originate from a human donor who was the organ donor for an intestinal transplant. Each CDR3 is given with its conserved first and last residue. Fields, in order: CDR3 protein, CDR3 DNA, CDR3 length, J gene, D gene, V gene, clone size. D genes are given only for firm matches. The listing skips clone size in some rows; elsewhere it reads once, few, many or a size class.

cdr3_aa: CSVDYRDTDTQYF
cdr3_nt: TGCAGCGTTGACTACAGGGACACAGATACGCAGTATTTT
cdr3_length: 13
j_call: TRBJ2-3
d_call: NA
v_call: TRBV29-1
clone_size: NA

cdr3_aa: CASSHQLWPGLAGGDTDTQYF
cdr3_nt: TGCGCCAGCAGCCATCAACTCTGGCCGGGACTAGCGGGGGGAGACACAGATACGCAGTATTTT
cdr3_length: 21
j_call: TRBJ2-3
d_call: TRBD2
v_call: TRBV4-1
clone_size: NA

cdr3_aa: CASSQGTSGGYNEQFF
cdr3_nt: TGTGCCAGCAGCCAAGGGACTAGCGGGGGTTACAATGAGCAGTTCTTC
cdr3_length: 16
j_call: TRBJ2-1
d_call: TRBD2
v_call: TRBV4-2
clone_size: NA

cdr3_aa: CASSLRGLGFGLYEQYF
cdr3_nt: TGTGCCAGCAGTTTACGGGGGTTAGGGTTTGGGCTATACGAGCAGTACTTC
cdr3_length: 17
j_call: TRBJ2-7
d_call: NA
v_call: TRBV27
clone_size: NA

cdr3_aa: CASSLDNTDTQYF
cdr3_nt: TGCGCCAGCAGCTTGGACAACACAGATACGCAGTATTTT
cdr3_length: 13
j_call: TRBJ2-3
d_call: NA
v_call: TRBV5-1
clone_size: NA

cdr3_aa: CAWSVMRDGRYTF
cdr3_nt: TGTGCCTGGAGTGTAATGAGGGATGGGCGCTACACCTTC
cdr3_length: 13
j_call: TRBJ1-2
d_call: NA
v_call: TRBV30
clone_size: NA

cdr3_aa: CSFKPGGENTIYF
cdr3_nt: TGCAGCTTCAAGCCAGGGGGCGAGAACACCATATATTTT
cdr3_length: 13
j_call: TRBJ1-3
d_call: TRBD1
v_call: TRBV29-1
clone_size: NA

cdr3_aa: CASSQASGTGRQPQHF
cdr3_nt: TGCGCCAGCAGCCAAGCTTCTGGGACAGGGCGTCAGCCCCAGCATTTT
cdr3_length: 16
j_call: TRBJ1-5
d_call: TRBD1
v_call: TRBV4-1
clone_size: NA

cdr3_aa: CASSQQRTGKTYEQYF
cdr3_nt: TGTGCCAGCAGCCAACAAAGGACAGGGAAGACCTACGAGCAGTACTTC
cdr3_length: 16
j_call: TRBJ2-7
d_call: TRBD1
v_call: TRBV7-9
clone_size: NA

cdr3_aa: CAWSDGGAEAFF
cdr3_nt: TGTGCCTGGAGTGATGGAGGGGCGGAAGCTTTCTTT
cdr3_length: 12
j_call: TRBJ1-1
d_call: NA
v_call: TRBV30
clone_size: NA

cdr3_aa: CASSPSGGGFDTQYF
cdr3_nt: TGTGCCAGCAGCCCTAGCGGGGGTGGCTTTGATACGCAGTATTTT
cdr3_length: 15
j_call: TRBJ2-3
d_call: TRBD2
v_call: TRBV7-9
clone_size: NA

cdr3_aa: CASSPTGGRYGYTF
cdr3_nt: TGTGCCAGCAGCCCCACGGGAGGGAGGTATGGCTACACCTTC
cdr3_length: 14
j_call: TRBJ1-2
d_call: NA
v_call: TRBV7-3
clone_size: NA

cdr3_aa: CASSRTGNSNQPQHF
cdr3_nt: TGTGCCAGCAGTAGGACAGGGAATAGCAATCAGCCCCAGCATTTT
cdr3_length: 15
j_call: TRBJ1-5
d_call: TRBD1
v_call: TRBV6-6
clone_size: NA

cdr3_aa: CASRLQGTNYGYTF
cdr3_nt: TGTGCCAGCAGATTACAGGGTACTAACTATGGCTACACCTTC
cdr3_length: 14
j_call: TRBJ1-2
d_call: NA
v_call: TRBV27
clone_size: NA

cdr3_aa: CASSLGPRDRDYSPLHF
cdr3_nt: TGCGCCAGCAGCTTGGGCCCCCGGGACAGGGATTATTCACCCCTCCACTTT
cdr3_length: 17
j_call: TRBJ1-6
d_call: TRBD1
v_call: TRBV5-1
clone_size: NA

cdr3_aa: CASSGTSGVADEQYF
cdr3_nt: TGTGCCAGCAGTGGGACTAGCGGGGTTGCGGACGAGCAGTACTTC
cdr3_length: 15
j_call: TRBJ2-7
d_call: TRBD2
v_call: TRBV6-6
clone_size: few

cdr3_aa: CASSQTSSQLYEQYF
cdr3_nt: TGCGCCAGCAGCCAGACTAGCAGCCAACTCTACGAGCAGTACTTC
cdr3_length: 15
j_call: TRBJ2-7
d_call: TRBD2
v_call: TRBV4-3
clone_size: NA

cdr3_aa: CASSATASTDTQYF
cdr3_nt: TGTGCCAGCAGCGCGACAGCCAGCACAGATACGCAGTATTTT
cdr3_length: 14
j_call: TRBJ2-3
d_call: NA
v_call: TRBV11-3
clone_size: once

cdr3_aa: CASSLGASQETQYF
cdr3_nt: TGCGCCAGCAGCTTGGGAGCGAGCCAAGAGACCCAGTACTTC
cdr3_length: 14
j_call: TRBJ2-5
d_call: NA
v_call: TRBV5-1
clone_size: NA

cdr3_aa: CASSLEGGLFSSTDTQYF
cdr3_nt: TGTGCCAGCAGCTTAGAGGGCGGACTGTTTTCTAGCACAGATACGCAGTATTTT
cdr3_length: 18
j_call: TRBJ2-3
d_call: NA
v_call: TRBV7-9
clone_size: NA

cdr3_aa: CASRIGHTNTEAFF
cdr3_nt: TGTGCCAGCAGGATAGGACACACGAACACTGAAGCTTTCTTT
cdr3_length: 14
j_call: TRBJ1-1
d_call: NA
v_call: TRBV25-1
clone_size: NA

cdr3_aa: CSVGQGASYEQYF
cdr3_nt: TGCAGCGTAGGACAGGGGGCTTCCTACGAGCAGTACTTC
cdr3_length: 13
j_call: TRBJ2-7
d_call: TRBD1
v_call: TRBV29-1
clone_size: NA

cdr3_aa: CASRPRDSRYGYTF
cdr3_nt: TGTGCCAGCAGGCCCCGGGACAGCCGCTATGGCTACACCTTC
cdr3_length: 14
j_call: TRBJ1-2
d_call: TRBD1
v_call: TRBV11-2
clone_size: NA

cdr3_aa: CASSLSPGRETQYF
cdr3_nt: TGTGCCAGCAGCTTATCACCAGGCCGAGAGACCCAGTACTTC
cdr3_length: 14
j_call: TRBJ2-5
d_call: NA
v_call: TRBV11-3
clone_size: NA

cdr3_aa: CASSFKTSDEQFF
cdr3_nt: TGTGCCAGCAGCTTCAAAACTAGCGACGAGCAGTTCTTC
cdr3_length: 13
j_call: TRBJ2-1
d_call: TRBD2
v_call: TRBV7-9
clone_size: NA

cdr3_aa: CASSLEGDSPLHF
cdr3_nt: TGTGCCAGCAGCTTGGAGGGGGATTCACCCCTCCACTTT
cdr3_length: 13
j_call: TRBJ1-6
d_call: NA
v_call: TRBV5-4
clone_size: few

cdr3_aa: CASSVKQGYEQFF
cdr3_nt: TGTGCCAGCAGCGTAAAACAGGGGTATGAGCAGTTCTTC
cdr3_length: 13
j_call: TRBJ2-1
d_call: TRBD1
v_call: TRBV9
clone_size: NA

cdr3_aa: CASSSSLGGYQETQYF
cdr3_nt: TGTGCCAGCAGCTCCTCCCTTGGCGGGTACCAAGAGACCCAGTACTTC
cdr3_length: 16
j_call: TRBJ2-5
d_call: NA
v_call: TRBV5-4
clone_size: NA

cdr3_aa: CASSDTTGSYGYTF
cdr3_nt: TGTGCCAGCAGCGATACAACAGGATCCTATGGCTACACCTTC
cdr3_length: 14
j_call: TRBJ1-2
d_call: NA
v_call: TRBV2
clone_size: NA

cdr3_aa: CAPPIEGTRTSTDTQYF
cdr3_nt: TGTGCACCACCGATAGAGGGGACACGGACGAGCACAGATACGCAGTATTTT
cdr3_length: 17
j_call: TRBJ2-3
d_call: NA
v_call: TRBV27
clone_size: NA

cdr3_aa: CARVLAGGDEQFF
cdr3_nt: TGTGCCAGGGTCCTGGCGGGGGGCGATGAGCAGTTCTTC
cdr3_length: 13
j_call: TRBJ2-1
d_call: TRBD2
v_call: TRBV6-1
clone_size: once

cdr3_aa: CASSLGWAGVEKLFF
cdr3_nt: TGCGCCAGCAGCTTGGGTTGGGCAGGGGTTGAAAAACTGTTTTTT
cdr3_length: 15
j_call: TRBJ1-4
d_call: NA
v_call: TRBV5-1
clone_size: NA

cdr3_aa: CAISEVKTGVNTEAFF
cdr3_nt: TGTGCCATCAGTGAAGTCAAAACAGGGGTGAACACTGAAGCTTTCTTT
cdr3_length: 16
j_call: TRBJ1-1
d_call: TRBD1
v_call: TRBV10-3
clone_size: NA

cdr3_aa: CASSLQGQGLEQYF
cdr3_nt: TGTGCCAGCAGCCTTCAAGGGCAGGGCCTCGAGCAGTACTTC
cdr3_length: 14
j_call: TRBJ2-7
d_call: NA
v_call: TRBV14
clone_size: NA

cdr3_aa: CASSLVALAEAGGELFF
cdr3_nt: TGTGCCAGCAGCTTAGTGGCCCTAGCGGAGGCCGGCGGGGAGCTGTTTTTT
cdr3_length: 17
j_call: TRBJ2-2
d_call: TRBD2
v_call: TRBV7-2
clone_size: NA

cdr3_aa: CATSLGGGMNTEAFF
cdr3_nt: TGTGCCACCTCGTTGGGGGGGGGCATGAACACTGAAGCTTTCTTT
cdr3_length: 15
j_call: TRBJ1-1
d_call: NA
v_call: TRBV15
clone_size: NA

cdr3_aa: CASSPGQIRSNYGYTF
cdr3_nt: TGCGCCAGCAGCCCGGGACAGATACGTTCTAACTATGGCTACACCTTC
cdr3_length: 16
j_call: TRBJ1-2
d_call: TRBD1
v_call: TRBV4-1
clone_size: NA

cdr3_aa: CASSQDGRGYEQYF
cdr3_nt: TGTGCCAGCAGCCAAGATGGCAGGGGCTACGAGCAGTACTTC
cdr3_length: 14
j_call: TRBJ2-7
d_call: NA
v_call: TRBV4-2
clone_size: once

cdr3_aa: CASSPTGVNTEAFF
cdr3_nt: TGTGCCAGCAGCCCGACAGGGGTGAACACTGAAGCCTTCTTT
cdr3_length: 14
j_call: TRBJ1-1
d_call: TRBD1
v_call: TRBV7-3
clone_size: NA

cdr3_aa: CASSPNKGGGSQPQHF
cdr3_nt: TGTGCCAGCAGCCCTAATAAGGGGGGGGGTTCCCAGCCCCAGCATTTT
cdr3_length: 16
j_call: TRBJ1-5
d_call: NA
v_call: TRBV5-6
clone_size: NA

cdr3_aa: CASNSAASQPQHF
cdr3_nt: TGTGCCAGTAATAGCGCCGCTAGTCAGCCCCAGCATTTT
cdr3_length: 13
j_call: TRBJ1-5
d_call: NA
v_call: TRBV19
clone_size: NA

cdr3_aa: CATNLGDTEAFF
cdr3_nt: TGTGCCACCAACCTAGGAGACACTGAAGCTTTCTTT
cdr3_length: 12
j_call: TRBJ1-1
d_call: NA
v_call: TRBV7-9
clone_size: NA

cdr3_aa: CASSPRVRDSPLHF
cdr3_nt: TGTGCCAGCAGCCCCAGGGTAAGGGATTCACCCCTCCACTTT
cdr3_length: 14
j_call: TRBJ1-6
d_call: NA
v_call: TRBV11-2
clone_size: NA

cdr3_aa: CASSLTGQEGTDTQYF
cdr3_nt: TGTGCCAGCAGCCTCACCGGACAGGAGGGCACAGATACGCAGTATTTT
cdr3_length: 16
j_call: TRBJ2-3
d_call: TRBD1
v_call: TRBV5-6
clone_size: NA